This is a list of T cell receptor beta chains from one sample in a study of patients with pleural tuberculosis. Each CDR3 protein is one row after TCRdb ran MiXCR on the reads. The sample lists just under 30,000 distinct CDR3 sequences, roughly 18% occurring once. The sequenced material came from peripheral blood. The receptors here all came from a human donor with pleural tuberculosis. Each CDR3 is given with its conserved first and last residue. A D gene is named only where the DNA matches it firmly. Some rows have no size entry. The others give once, few or many, or a class for an expanded clone.

CDR3nt,CDR3aa,v_gene,d_gene,abundance,j_gene
TGTGCCAGCTCGCTCGACAGAGGAGATACGCAGTATTTT,CASSLDRGDTQYF,TRBV18,NA,many,TRBJ2-3
TGCGCCAGCAGCTTGAGGCTAGCGGGCTTGTCGGGAACCGGGGATACGCAGTATTTT,CASSLRLAGLSGTGDTQYF,TRBV5-1,TRBD2,many,TRBJ2-3
TGCAGTGCTTCATTCTCGGGGACATTGAACACCGGGGAGCTGTTTTTT,CSASFSGTLNTGELFF,TRBV20-1,NA,many,TRBJ2-2
TGTGCCAGCAGCCAACTTAGCACAGGACGTCAGCCCCAGCATTTT,CASSQLSTGRQPQHF,TRBV14,NA,many,TRBJ1-5
TGTGCCATCAGTGAGTGGACAGGGGCCTACGAGCAGTACTTC,CAISEWTGAYEQYF,TRBV10-3,TRBD1,few,TRBJ2-7
TGCAGTGCTAGAGCCCCTAAGCCGGGAGTACGGAATGAGCAGTTCTTC,CSARAPKPGVRNEQFF,TRBV20-1,NA,many,TRBJ2-1
TGTGCCAGCAGTTTCTCCCAAACTGAAGCTTTCTTT,CASSFSQTEAFF,TRBV12-3/TRBV12-4,NA,many,TRBJ1-1
TGTGCCAGCCTCCCGGGACAGAGCGTTGGGGCCCTAGGTGAAGCTTTCTTT,CASLPGQSVGALGEAFF,TRBV6-2/TRBV6-3,TRBD1,NA,TRBJ1-1
TGCGCCAGCAGCCACAGACAGGGGACGAACACTGAAGCTTTCTTT,CASSHRQGTNTEAFF,TRBV4-1,TRBD1,many,TRBJ1-1
TGTGCCAGCAGCTTAGAGGACAGGGCCGGTCAGCCCCAGCATTTT,CASSLEDRAGQPQHF,TRBV7-6,TRBD1,many,TRBJ1-5
TGTGCCAGCAGCTTAGAGTTCGGCTATGAGCAGTTCTTC,CASSLEFGYEQFF,TRBV11-2,NA,many,TRBJ2-1
TGTGCCAGCAGTTACTTTTTGAACACTGAAGCTTTCTTT,CASSYFLNTEAFF,TRBV6-5,NA,medium-sized,TRBJ1-1
TGTGCCAGCAGTCCCTCAGATTCCAATCAGCCCCAGCATTTT,CASSPSDSNQPQHF,TRBV6-1,NA,many,TRBJ1-5
TGTGCCAGCTCCCCGGGACACCCGAACACTGAAGCTTTCTTT,CASSPGHPNTEAFF,TRBV18,NA,many,TRBJ1-1
TGCGCCAGCAGCCAAGGCCCGACAGGGTCAGAGGAGACCCAGTACTTC,CASSQGPTGSEETQYF,TRBV4-1,TRBD1,many,TRBJ2-5